The present entry profiles one T cell receptor (beta chain) with its context. The data derive from a study of beta chain features in type 1 diabetes. Expressed TCRB transcripts were sequenced, since all the RNA that had been isolated was reverse transcribed. Measured with immunoSEQ multiplex PCR; TCRdb has only the in-frame clones, and not every one. This table has more than 300,000 clones, approximately 15% appearing once. V lost 8 bases, J lost 3 bases, and 6 bases stayed unmatched. This CDR3 spans 13 amino acids. CDR1 GTSNPN and CDR2 SVGIG come from the germline V gene (reference sequence). The chain links TRBV30 to TRBJ2-7; TRBD2 matches at 11 bases. The source of this sequence is a woman aged 18-29 years in good health. Sequencing was done on a sample of naive CD4+ T cells from blood. The CDR3 nucleotides are TGTGCCAGTAACCTAGCGGGGGGCTACGAGCAGTACTTC. This codes for CASNLAGGYEQYF.